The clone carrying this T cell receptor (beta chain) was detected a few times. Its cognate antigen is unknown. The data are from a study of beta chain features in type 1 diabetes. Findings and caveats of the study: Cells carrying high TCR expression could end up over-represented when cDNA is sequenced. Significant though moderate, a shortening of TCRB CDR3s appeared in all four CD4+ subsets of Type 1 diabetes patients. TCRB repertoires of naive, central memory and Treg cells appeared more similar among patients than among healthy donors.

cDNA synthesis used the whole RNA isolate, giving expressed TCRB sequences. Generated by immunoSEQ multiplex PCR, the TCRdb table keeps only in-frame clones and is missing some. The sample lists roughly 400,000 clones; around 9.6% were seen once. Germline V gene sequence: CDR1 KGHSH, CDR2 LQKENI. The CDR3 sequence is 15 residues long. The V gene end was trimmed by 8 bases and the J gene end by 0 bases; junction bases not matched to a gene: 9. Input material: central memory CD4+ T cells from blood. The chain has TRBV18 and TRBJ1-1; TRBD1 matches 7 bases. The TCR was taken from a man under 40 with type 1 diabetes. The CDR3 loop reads CASRPLGQMNTEAFF. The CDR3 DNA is TGTGCCAGCCGCCCCCTGGGACAGATGAACACTGAAGCTTTCTTT.